The 31 T cell receptor beta chains below all came from one sample that was sequenced in a study of shared clonotypes between healthy human individuals. Generated by immunoSEQ multiplex PCR, the TCRdb table keeps only in-frame clones and is missing some. Here the sample spans about 2.4 million clones, about 92% being singletons. Sequenced input: naive CD4+ T cells sorted from blood. Specified subset: CD45RA+ positively selected. These receptors were obtained from a man in his late teens or twenties in good health.

V usage is TRBV6-1 and J usage is TRBJ2-6; possible D gene TRBD2, 6 bases. The germline CDR1 and CDR2 sequences are MNHNS and SASEGT. The CDR3 is 15 residues long. With 8 bases removed from V and 4 bases from J, the gap between germline ends came to 15 bases. The CDR3 DNA is TGTGCCAGCGAACTTCTAGCGTCAGGGGCCAACGTCCTGACTTTC. This encodes CASELLASGANVLTF.

The rearrangement links TRBV6-5 to TRBJ1-2, with TRBD1 as a possible D gene (6 bases). Germline values: CDR1 MNHEY, CDR2 SVGAGI. This CDR3 is 15 amino acids long. The V and J ends lost 5 bases and 5 bases respectively, with 18 bases between them. CDR3 loop: CASSRTPRQGYGYTF. The CDR3, as DNA: TGTGCCAGCAGTCGAACCCCTAGGCAGGGGTATGGCTACACCTTC.

This chain uses TRBV4-3 with TRBJ2-3; a possible D gene is TRBD2 (7 bases). V was shortened by 4 bases and J by 4 bases, with 18 bases between the two germline ends. The CDR3 length is 16 residues. Germline-derived CDR1 and CDR2 are LGHNA and YSLEER. The CDR3 bases are TGCGCCAGCAGCCCTGTGGGCGGAGGGGGGGCAGATACGCAGTATTTT. Amino acid sequence: CASSPVGGGGADTQYF.

This sequence joins TRBV28 and TRBJ1-4, with 8 bases aligning to TRBD1. Germline CDR1 and CDR2: MDHEN and SYDVKM. The CDR3 loop spans 20 amino acids. The V and J ends lost 5 bases and 4 bases, in that order; junction bases with no gene match: 21. This CDR3 is CASSAVAGTGLWEHNEKLFF. DNA of the CDR3: TGTGCCAGCAGTGCTGTCGCCGGGACAGGTCTCTGGGAGCATAATGAAAAACTGTTTTTT.

The rearrangement links TRBV5-6 to TRBJ2-2, with D hard to call. Germline V CDR1 and CDR2: SGHDT, YYEEEE. The CDR3 extends over 13 amino acids. The V and J ends lost 5 bases and 6 bases respectively, with 11 bases between them. The CDR3 DNA reads as TGTGCCAGCAGATTAGCAGATGCCGGGGAGCTGTTTTTT. Its translation: CASRLADAGELFF.

V usage is TRBV15 and J usage is TRBJ2-3, with TRBD2 as a possible D gene (6 bases). This CDR3 has 14 amino acids. The germline V gene encodes CDR1 LNHNV and CDR2 YYDKDF (reference sequence). The ends were cut back, 8 bases at V and 1 base at J, with 13 bases in the middle. The CDR3 is CATAGRRGTDTQYF. The CDR3 DNA follows: TGTGCCACCGCGGGGCGGAGGGGCACAGATACGCAGTATTTT.

This clone has more than one count but fewer than ten. This chain links TRBV27 with TRBJ1-5; D is uncertain. Trimming pared 8 bases from V and 3 bases from J, leaving 8 bases between. CDR3 size: 12 residues. From germline, CDR1 is MNHEY and CDR2 SMNVEV (reference sequence). DNA of the CDR3: TGTGCCAGCGGATTGTACAATCAGCCCCAGCATTTT. This gives the protein CASGLYNQPQHF.

The chain carries TRBV30 and TRBJ2-6; 9 nucleotides agree with TRBD1. The germline CDR1 and CDR2 sequences are GTSNPN and SVGIG (reference sequence). The CDR3 loop spans 17 amino acids. With 1 base clipped from V and 0 bases from J, the junction kept 4 bases outside the gene matches. This CDR3 is CAWSGGQGPSGANVLTF. DNA for the CDR3: TGTGCCTGGAGTGGGGGACAGGGTCCCTCTGGGGCCAACGTCCTGACTTTC.

The chain uses TRBV29-1 and TRBJ1-2, with D possibly matching TRBD1 (6 bases). V lost 7 bases, J lost 8 bases, and 23 bases lay in between. The germline V gene encodes CDR1 SQVTM and CDR2 ANQGSEA. The CDR3 is 14 residues long. CDR3 sequence reads: CSDNSRAGAGGYTF. As DNA, the CDR3 is TGCAGCGATAACTCCCGGGCAGGGGCAGGGGGCTACACCTTC.

J is TRBJ2-5 and V is TRBV9; D remains ambiguous. V lost 7 bases and J 5 bases, leaving 9 bases between the germline ends. Per the germline V gene, CDR1 is SGDLS and CDR2 is YYNGEE. The CDR3 has 11 amino acids. CDR3 in DNA: TGTGCCAGCCCCCGCTGGGAGACCCAGTACTTC. Amino acid sequence: CASPRWETQYF.

V is TRBV5-4 and J is TRBJ1-3; D is possibly TRBD1 (5 bases). Trimming took off 2 bases at V and 2 bases at J, with 11 bases between the two ends. Germline values: CDR1 SGHNT, CDR2 YYREEE (reference sequence). This CDR3 has 15 residues. CDR3 DNA: TGTGCCAGCAGCTTTGACGGGACCGCTGGAAACACCATATATTTT. Encoded protein: CASSFDGTAGNTIYF.

V gene TRBV6-6 combines with J gene TRBJ1-5; TRBD1 might be the D (5 bases). In germline, CDR1 is MNHNY, CDR2 SVGAGI (reference sequence). The CDR3 is 15 residues long. The V end lost 5 bases, the J end lost 4 bases, and 15 bases lay between the germline ends. CDR3 nucleotide sequence: TGTGCCAGCAGTCACCCCGGGACGGGGAATCAGCCCCAGCATTTT. This codes for CASSHPGTGNQPQHF.

This sequence joins TRBV27 and TRBJ1-5, with D possibly being TRBD1 (5 bases). Germline CDR1 MNHEY, CDR2 SMNVEV (reference sequence). Trimming took off 5 bases at V and 3 bases at J, with 14 bases between the two ends. The CDR3 is 15 amino acids. In nucleotides, the CDR3 is TGTGCCAGCAGTCCTCGGGGGGTTGACAATCAGCCCCAGCATTTT. Translating gives CASSPRGVDNQPQHF.

This chain links TRBV6-6 with TRBJ2-7; 9 nucleotides line up with TRBD1. The length of the CDR3 is 14 residues. CDR1 MNHNY and CDR2 SVGAGI come from the germline V gene (reference sequence). Trimming at V came to 2 bases and at J to 3 bases, leaving 2 bases not matched to a gene. This chain's CDR3 is CASSYPGQGYEQYF. DNA of the CDR3: TGTGCCAGCAGTTACCCGGGACAGGGCTACGAGCAGTACTTC.

The rearrangement links TRBV16 to TRBJ1-2; no definite D call. Germline CDR1 reads KGHSY; CDR2 reads FQNENV. Deletions cut 0 bases from V and 2 bases from J, with 4 bases between. There are 13 residues in the CDR3. The CDR3 nucleotides are TGTGCCAGCAGCCAATCTAACAACTATGGCTACACCTTC. Its translation: CASSQSNNYGYTF.

This chain uses TRBV9 with TRBJ2-5, with unresolved D. CDR1 is SGDLS and CDR2 is YYNGEE in the germline V gene. Between the trimmed V and J ends, which lost 3 bases and 1 base, there was a span of 13 bases. CDR3 length equals 15 residues. CDR3 sequence reads: CASSEDGASQETQYF. DNA of the CDR3: TGTGCCAGCAGCGAAGACGGAGCGAGCCAAGAGACCCAGTACTTC.

V is TRBV6-1 and J is TRBJ1-1; possibly TRBD1 for D (6 bases). From germline, CDR1 is MNHNS and CDR2 SASEGT. The length of the CDR3 is 13 residues. The germline V and J ends were trimmed by 10 bases and 1 base, with 13 bases remaining between them. The CDR3 loop reads CAIIRTENTEAFF. The CDR3 bases are TGTGCCATCATCAGGACAGAGAACACTGAAGCTTTCTTT.

The V gene is TRBV28, the J gene TRBJ1-1, with D perhaps matching TRBD1 (5 bases). The germline gives CDR1 MDHEN, CDR2 SYDVKM. The CDR3 is made up of 13 amino acids. Trimming pared 7 bases from V and 1 base from J, leaving 10 bases between. The CDR3 spells CASNIQANTEAFF. The CDR3 nucleotides are TGTGCCAGCAACATACAGGCGAACACTGAAGCTTTCTTT.

This chain joins TRBV20-1 and TRBJ2-3; tentative D call: TRBD1 (5 bases). V lost 5 bases and J lost 5, with 8 bases in between. This CDR3 has 11 residues. Germline lookup yields CDR1 DFQATT and CDR2 SNEGSKA (reference sequence). The CDR3 here is CSAGAVDTQYF. The CDR3 region has the DNA TGCAGTGCTGGGGCGGTAGATACGCAGTATTTT.

As concerns this clone: At one end the junction does not follow the germline gene, possibly because of a read error. In the same sample, other DNA sequences code for this CDR3. V usage is TRBV7-9 and J usage is TRBJ1-1; no clear D. Germline V gives CDR1 SEHNR, CDR2 FQNEAQ (reference sequence). This CDR3 is 13 amino acids long. The CDR3 region is CASSRGVNTEAFF. The CDR3 DNA sequence: TGCGCCAGCAGCCGAGGAGTGAACACTGAAGCTTTCTTT.

This sequence joins TRBV30 and TRBJ2-7; 8 bases fit TRBD1. This CDR3 has 14 amino acids. Per the germline V gene, CDR1 is GTSNPN and CDR2 is SVGIG (reference sequence). Trimming cost V 3 bases and J 6 bases; bases outside gene matches: 10. The CDR3 reads CAWSWGRGRLEQYF. CDR3 DNA: TGTGCCTGGAGCTGGGGCAGGGGGCGTCTCGAGCAGTACTTC.

This clone appeared a few times. The chain links TRBV10-3 to TRBJ1-1, with 7 bases matching TRBD1. The CDR3 length is 14 residues. The ends lost 6 bases at V and 7 bases at J; junction bases unmatched: 11. In germline, CDR1 is ENHRY, CDR2 SYGVKD. Here the CDR3 reads CAISRTGGEDEAFF. The CDR3 DNA sequence: TGTGCCATCAGCAGGACAGGTGGAGAGGATGAAGCTTTCTTT.

V is TRBV5-1 and J is TRBJ2-1; a possible D gene is TRBD2 (5 bases). This CDR3 is 16 amino acids long. With 0 bases removed from V and 0 bases from J, the gap between germline ends came to 10 bases. Germline V lookup: CDR1 SGHRS, CDR2 YFSETQ. For the CDR3, the DNA is TGCGCCAGCAGCTTGGGAGCGGTAAGCTCCTACAATGAGCAGTTCTTC. This sequence encodes CASSLGAVSSYNEQFF.

The V gene is TRBV5-1, the J gene TRBJ1-1; D remains ambiguous. Germline V gene lookup returns CDR1 SGHRS and CDR2 YFSETQ. This CDR3 is 15 amino acids long. Trimming left V 0 bases short and J 8 bases short, with 17 bases between. The CDR3 region has the DNA TGCGCCAGCAGCTTGGTGGGCAGTACTCCGCACGAAGCTTTCTTT. It specifies CASSLVGSTPHEAFF.

This chain uses TRBV2 with TRBJ1-2; D is unclear. V was shortened by 4 bases and J by 1 base, with 10 bases between the two germline ends. Germline V gives CDR1 SNHLY, CDR2 FYNNEI. There are 14 residues in the CDR3. The CDR3 region is CASSGGQLNYGYTF. The CDR3, as DNA: TGTGCCAGCAGTGGCGGGCAACTTAACTATGGCTACACCTTC.

V usage is TRBV9 and J usage is TRBJ2-5; 13 bases are shared with TRBD2. The CDR3 length is 16 residues. Germline V gives CDR1 SGDLS, CDR2 YYNGEE. J lost 2 bases, V lost 0 bases, and 1 base had no gene match. CDR3: CASSVVGLAGQETQYF. The CDR3 DNA sequence: TGTGCCAGCAGCGTAGTGGGACTAGCGGGGCAAGAGACCCAGTACTTC.

The chain carries TRBV5-1 and TRBJ1-6; TRBD1 matches at 9 bases. This CDR3 has 16 amino acids. The V segment lost 3 bases and the J segment 7 bases; nucleotides outside the gene matches: 8. Looked up from germline, CDR1 is SGHRS and CDR2 is YFSETQ. Here the CDR3 reads CASSSTGGGLNSPLHF. For the CDR3, the DNA is TGCGCCAGCAGCTCTACAGGGGGCGGTTTGAATTCACCCCTCCACTTT. Complete variable domain (other parts from reference TRBV5-1 and TRBJ1-6): KAGVTQTPRYLIKTRGQQVTLSCSPISGHRSVSWYQQTPGQGLQFLFEYFSETQRNKGNFPGRFSGRQFSNSRSEMNVSTLELGDSALYLCASSSTGGGLNSPLHFGNGTRLTVT.

V gene TRBV21-1 combines with J gene TRBJ2-3; whether TRBD1, the table's D call, matches the DNA was not checked. TRBV21-1 is recorded as a pseudogene. The CDR3 sequence is 15 residues long. Here the CDR3 DNA reads TGTGCCAGCAGCACCCGACAGGGTCAGAAAGATACGCAGTATTTT. Residues: CASSTRQGQKDTQYF.

This clone occurred a few times. The gene calls are TRBV11-2 and TRBJ1-5; possible D gene TRBD1, 5 bases. Germline V lookup: CDR1 SGHAT, CDR2 FQNNGV. The germline V and J ends were trimmed by 5 bases and 3 bases, with 8 bases remaining between them. The CDR3 sequence is 13 residues long. This chain's CDR3 is CASSQGHNQPQHF. The CDR3 nucleotides are TGTGCCAGCAGCCAGGGTCACAATCAGCCCCAGCATTTT.

V and J are TRBV6-1 and TRBJ1-6; D call uncertain. Trimming removed 3 bases at V and 7 bases at J, with 13 bases between. The CDR3 consists of 15 residues. Germline CDR1 is MNHNS and CDR2 is SASEGT. The CDR3 DNA follows: TGTGCCAGCAGTGACCTCCGGAGTTTGAATTCACCCCTCCACTTT. As protein: CASSDLRSLNSPLHF.

The V and J genes are TRBV11-2 and TRBJ1-6, with TRBD1 matching 8 bases. J lost 5 bases, V lost 0 bases, and 3 bases had no gene match. The CDR3 sequence is 16 residues long. Germline V lookup: CDR1 SGHAT, CDR2 FQNNGV. The CDR3 is CASSLDRTGNNSPLHF. The CDR3 DNA reads as TGTGCCAGCAGCTTAGACAGGACAGGGAATAATTCACCCCTCCACTTT. The full variable domain, its missing parts supplied by reference TRBV11-2 and TRBJ1-6, is EAGVAQSPRYKIIEKRQSVAFWCNPISGHATLYWYQQILGQGPKLLIQFQNNGVVDDSQLPKDRFSAERLKGVDSTLKIQPAKLEDSAVYLCASSLDRTGNNSPLHFGNGTRLTVT.